A single sample is the source of the 26 T cell receptor beta chains below, sequenced in a study of blood T cell repertoires in COVID-19 (dated by TCRdb to about 2020). Library prep was done by the immunoSEQ multiplex PCR assay. TCRdb took over this immuneACCESS table, retaining in-frame rearrangements with V and J assigned. Such tables are incomplete; in checked studies, under half of the missing clones stem from an unresolved V gene, and the remainder is unexplained. Across this sample there are 150,000 to 200,000 clones, with approximately 82% seen only once. 17% of the sample comes from the top ten. Sequenced input: PBMCs or T cells enriched from blood (not recorded which). These receptors originate from a woman aged 45-60 years who had recovered from COVID-19.

The chain joins TRBV9 to TRBJ1-3; the D is unclear. Germline-derived CDR1 and CDR2 are SGDLS and YYNGEE. The CDR3 extends over 13 amino acids. V was trimmed by 3 bases and J by 2 bases, leaving 6 bases between them. The CDR3 loop reads CASSDGAGNTIYF. CDR3 nucleotide sequence: TGTGCCAGCAGCGACGGGGCTGGAAACACCATATATTTT.

The CDR3, as DNA: TGTGCCAGCTCCCCCCGTGGGGGGGCTGGGGAGACCCAGTACTTC. As protein: CASSPRGGAGETQYF. This chain links TRBV25-1 with TRBJ2-5; possibly TRBD2 for D (7 bases). CDR1 and CDR2 (germline): MGHDK, SYGVNS. Between the trimmed V and J ends, which lost 8 bases and 5 bases, there was a span of 21 bases. This CDR3 has 15 amino acids.

The chain is built from TRBV6-5 and TRBJ2-5, with TRBD2 identical over 12 bases. Germline V lookup: CDR1 MNHEY, CDR2 SVGAGI. This CDR3 has 15 amino acids. With V trimmed by 5 bases and J by 7 bases, 8 bases remained unmatched. The CDR3 region has the DNA TGTGCCAGCAGTACGGGACTAGCGGGCCTCTCGACCCAGTACTTC. Its translation: CASSTGLAGLSTQYF.

The chain couples TRBV7-9 to TRBJ2-1, with TRBD1 identical over 9 bases. CDR1 is SEHNR and CDR2 is FQNEAQ in the germline V gene (reference sequence). V lost 4 bases to trimming and J lost 1 base; unmatched junction nucleotides: 8. The CDR3 loop spans 17 amino acids. The CDR3 is CASSSVGQGGSYNEQFF. DNA for the CDR3: TGTGCCAGCAGCTCTGTGGGACAGGGTGGATCCTACAATGAGCAGTTCTTC. Filled out from reference TRBV7-9 and TRBJ2-1, the complete variable domain reads DTGVSQNPRHKITKRGQNVTFRCDPISEHNRLYWYRQTLGQGPEFLTYFQNEAQLEKSRLLSDRFSAERPKGSFSTLEIQRTEQGDSAMYLCASSSVGQGGSYNEQFFGPGTRLTVL.

On this clone: Sequence at one end of the junction differs from germline and may be a read error. This chain uses TRBV5-6 with TRBJ1-2; D ambiguous. The germline V gene encodes CDR1 SGHDT and CDR2 YYEEEE. This CDR3 region has 12 residues. The CDR3 sequence is CASSLESVRLQF. The CDR3 coding sequence is TGTGCCAGCAGCTTGGAATCGGTTCGCCTTCAATTC.

The chain recombines TRBV18 with TRBJ1-1; the D gene is possibly TRBD1 (6 bases). V was pared by 5 bases and J by 6 bases, with 19 bases between. There are 15 residues in the CDR3. Per germline, CDR1 KGHSH and CDR2 LQKENI. CDR3 protein: CASSSSTGGGSEAFF. CDR3 bases: TGTGCCAGCTCATCCTCGACAGGTGGGGGCTCTGAAGCTTTCTTT.

The V gene is TRBV7-8, the J gene TRBJ2-2; 8 nucleotides agree with TRBD2. Germline trimming cut 2 bases from V and 4 bases from J; bases unmatched to any gene: 3. This CDR3 comprises 15 residues. Looked up from germline, CDR1 is SGHVS and CDR2 is FQNEAQ. The CDR3 DNA is TGTGCCAGCAGCTTACGGCTAGCGGGCACCGGGGAGCTGTTTTTT. Encoded protein: CASSLRLAGTGELFF. The whole variable domain, filled in from reference TRBV7-8 and TRBJ2-2, reads GAGVSQSPRYKVAKRGQDVALRCDPISGHVSLFWYQQALGQGPEFLTYFQNEAQLDKSGLPSDRFFAERPEGSVSTLKIQRTQQEDSAVYLCASSLRLAGTGELFFGEGSRLTVL.

The chain is built from TRBV19 and TRBJ1-6; 7 positions match TRBD1. Germline lookup yields CDR1 LNHDA and CDR2 SQIVND (reference sequence). The V segment lost 6 bases and the J segment 9 bases; nucleotides outside the gene matches: 11. The CDR3 consists of 15 residues. The CDR3, as DNA: TGTGCCAGTAGCGTACTCGACAGGGAGGCTTCACCCCTCCACTTT. Amino acids: CASSVLDREASPLHF. The complete variable domain, with remaining parts taken from reference TRBV19 and TRBJ1-6, reads DGGITQSPKYLFRKEGQNVTLSCEQNLNHDAMYWYRQDPGQGLRLIYYSQIVNDFQKGDIAEGYSVSREKKESFPLTVTSAQKNPTAFYLCASSVLDREASPLHFGNGTRLTVT.

This chain joins TRBV4-2 and TRBJ2-7, with D possibly TRBD2 on 5 matching bases. The CDR3 is made up of 15 amino acids. Germline CDR1 LGHNA, CDR2 YNFKEQ. Trimming shortened V by 0 bases and J by 0 bases, and 9 bases separated the two germline ends. CDR3 sequence: CASSQDTTSSYEQYF. CDR3 bases: TGTGCCAGCAGCCAAGATACTACTAGCTCCTACGAGCAGTACTTC.

The chain uses TRBV4-1 and TRBJ2-4, with D perhaps matching TRBD1 (5 bases). There are 16 residues in the CDR3. V was cut by 1 base and J by 0 bases, with 10 bases left in between. Germline loops: CDR1 MGHRA, CDR2 YSYEKL. CDR3 bases: TGCGCCAGCAGCCAAGTATTGCAGGGAGCCAAAAACATTCAGTACTTC. It encodes CASSQVLQGAKNIQYF.

This clone was observed a handful of times. The chain couples TRBV15 to TRBJ1-2; maybe TRBD1 (5 bases). The CDR3 is made up of 14 amino acids. V dropped 0 bases and J dropped 4 bases, with 9 bases sitting between them. Germline values: CDR1 LNHNV, CDR2 YYDKDF (reference sequence). Here the CDR3 reads CATSREGVGYGYTF. The CDR3 DNA is TGTGCCACCAGCAGAGAAGGGGTCGGCTATGGCTACACCTTC. Together with reference TRBV15 and TRBJ1-2, the CDR3 gives the full variable domain: DAMVIQNPRYQVTQFGKPVTLSCSQTLNHNVMYWYQQKSSQAPKLLFHYYDKDFNNEADTPDNFQSRRPNTSFCFLDIRSPGLGDTAMYLCATSREGVGYGYTFGSGTRLTVV.

The rearrangement links TRBV7-2 to TRBJ2-3, with D maybe TRBD1 (6 bases). Germline V gene lookup returns CDR1 SGHTA and CDR2 FQGNSA. This CDR3 spans 13 amino acids. The V gene lost 8 bases and the J gene lost 6 bases, with 15 bases spanning the gap. The CDR3 region has the DNA TGTGCCAGCGCAGACAGGAATGAGGATACGCAGTATTTT. Its translation: CASADRNEDTQYF. The whole variable domain, remainder taken from reference TRBV7-2 and TRBJ2-3, is GAGVSQSPSNKVTEKGKDVELRCDPISGHTALYWYRQSLGQGLEFLIYFQGNSAPDKSGLPSDRFSAERTGGSVSTLTIQRTQQEDSAVYLCASADRNEDTQYFGPGTRLTVL.

This clone was counted only a few times. The chain joins TRBV5-4 to TRBJ2-7; D is possibly TRBD2 (6 bases). V lost 4 bases, J lost 3 bases, and 14 bases lay in between. The CDR3 length is 14 residues. Germline V gene lookup returns CDR1 SGHNT and CDR2 YYREEE (reference sequence). The CDR3 sequence is CASSRSGPRYEQYF. The CDR3 DNA reads TGTGCCAGCAGCCGAAGCGGGCCCCGCTACGAGCAGTACTTC.

This clone occurred once. The chain employs TRBV3-1 (or the pseudogene TRBV3-2) and TRBJ2-2, with a weak D call TRBD2 (6 bases). This CDR3 has 14 residues. V was cut by 6 bases and J by 4 bases, with 12 bases left in between. CDR1 and CDR2 from the germline V gene are LGHDT and YNNKEL (reference sequence). The CDR3 sequence is CASRDPGLTGELFF. The CDR3 DNA reads TGTGCCAGCAGGGATCCGGGACTCACCGGGGAGCTGTTTTTT.

The chain uses TRBV29-1 and TRBJ2-3, with D perhaps TRBD2 (6 bases). The CDR3 totals 14 residues. The V and J ends lost 2 bases and 9 bases respectively, with 18 bases between them. Germline-derived CDR1 and CDR2 are SQVTM and ANQGSEA. CDR3 coding DNA: TGCAGCGTTGAAACACTAGCCAAGGGCCTCACGCAGTATTTT. It is translated as CSVETLAKGLTQYF.

The rearrangement links TRBV2 to TRBJ2-2, with 10 bases identical to TRBD2. CDR1 and CDR2 (germline): SNHLY, FYNNEI. The CDR3 is made up of 15 amino acids. The ends lost 6 bases at V and 2 bases at J; junction bases unmatched: 3. The CDR3 spells CASRLAGVNTGELFF. The CDR3 bases are TGTGCCAGCAGGCTAGCGGGGGTTAACACCGGGGAGCTGTTTTTT.

The genes are TRBV28 and TRBJ2-5, with D possibly TRBD2 on 7 matching bases. CDR3 length: 14 amino acids. Trimming pared 3 bases from V and 6 bases from J, leaving 14 bases between. The V gene's germline CDR1 is MDHEN and CDR2 SYDVKM. In DNA, the CDR3 is TGTGCCAGCAGTTTCACGGGGGGCAGGCAGACCCAGTACTTC. It yields the protein CASSFTGGRQTQYF.

This sequence joins TRBV5-1 and TRBJ2-2; D is unresolved. Trimming took 4 bases from V and 4 from J, leaving 11 bases between them. The CDR3 contains 14 residues. The germline CDR1 and CDR2 sequences are SGHRS and YFSETQ. This CDR3 reads CASSARQVTGELFF. The CDR3 DNA reads as TGCGCCAGCAGCGCCAGACAAGTCACCGGGGAGCTGTTTTTT. Full variable domain (remainder filled in from reference TRBV5-1 and TRBJ2-2): KAGVTQTPRYLIKTRGQQVTLSCSPISGHRSVSWYQQTPGQGLQFLFEYFSETQRNKGNFPGRFSGRQFSNSRSEMNVSTLELGDSALYLCASSARQVTGELFFGEGSRLTVL.

The J gene is TRBJ2-1, the V gene TRBV12-5, with D tentatively TRBD2 (6 bases). Trimming shortened V by 2 bases and J by 10 bases, and 18 bases separated the two germline ends. Germline V gives CDR1 LGHNT, CDR2 FRNRAP. The CDR3 has 15 amino acids. CDR3 sequence: CASGLSREPVGEQFF. In DNA, the CDR3 is TGTGCTAGTGGTTTGTCTCGGGAGCCCGTAGGCGAGCAGTTCTTC.

The J gene is TRBJ1-1, the V gene TRBV5-5, with 11 positions matching TRBD1. V was pared by 0 bases and J by 6 bases, with 7 bases of the junction left unmatched. This CDR3 region has 16 residues. CDR1 is SGHKS, CDR2 YYEKEE, per germline (reference sequence). CDR3 DNA: TGTGCCAGCAGCTTGGTGGGGGGACAGGGGGACCCTGAAGCTTTCTTT. This sequence encodes CASSLVGGQGDPEAFF.

Note on this clone: Other DNA variants within this sample encode the same CDR3. The V and J genes are TRBV5-1 and TRBJ1-1; no reliable D call. Germline values: CDR1 SGHRS, CDR2 YFSETQ. V was pared by 0 bases and J by 2 bases, with 8 bases between. The CDR3 runs to 14 residues. The CDR3 bases are TGCGCCAGCAGCTTGGCCCCAGAAAACACTGAAGCTTTCTTT. It codes for CASSLAPENTEAFF.

Only one count was recorded for this clone. The genes are TRBV10-3 and TRBJ1-4; no firm D call. The ends were cut back, 0 bases at V and 12 bases at J, with 17 bases in the middle. The germline CDR1 and CDR2 sequences are ENHRY and SYGVKD. The CDR3 runs 15 residues. The CDR3 DNA follows: TGTGCCATCAGTGAGTCGACTACGGACCCGGTAGAACTGTTTTTT. This gives the protein CAISESTTDPVELFF.

The chain employs TRBV11-2 and TRBJ2-2; 7 bases are shared with TRBD2. The CDR3 is 14 amino acids. CDR1 SGHAT and CDR2 FQNNGV come from the germline V gene. V shed 8 bases and J 5 bases; nucleotides not matched to a gene: 8. CDR3 amino acids: CASRPQLATGELFF. The CDR3 DNA is TGTGCCAGCCGTCCACAACTAGCGACCGGGGAGCTGTTTTTT.

The J gene is TRBJ2-1, the V gene TRBV4-3, with a tentative D call TRBD2 (6 bases). V gave up 3 bases and J gave up 7 bases, with 7 bases separating them. The CDR3 is 12 residues long. Germline V lookup: CDR1 LGHNA, CDR2 YSLEER. The CDR3 region has the DNA TGCGCCAGCAGCCAGGAGGGGAATGAGCAGTTCTTC. Translated, it gives CASSQEGNEQFF.

The V gene is TRBV4-1, the J gene TRBJ1-5; D remains unclear. The CDR3 has 16 amino acids. Looked up from germline, CDR1 is MGHRA and CDR2 is YSYEKL. Trimming left V 0 bases short and J 0 bases short, with 9 bases between. CDR3 region: CASSQDELYSNQPQHF. As DNA, the CDR3 is TGCGCCAGCAGCCAAGATGAGTTGTATAGCAATCAGCCCCAGCATTTT.

This clone was seen just once. The chain employs TRBV13 and TRBJ2-2, with 13 nucleotides matching TRBD2. Germline CDR1 reads PRHDT; CDR2 reads FYEKMQ (reference sequence). The junction had 4 bases not matched to a gene; V was cut back by 5 bases and J by 4 bases. The CDR3 extends over 16 amino acids. In nucleotides, the CDR3 is TGTGCCAGCAGCCCCCGGACTAGCGGGGGCACCGGGGAGCTGTTTTTT. As protein: CASSPRTSGGTGELFF.